This TCR beta chain was documented in a study of blood T cell repertoires in COVID-19. Study as a whole: Sources were T cells, B-cell-depleted T cells, or PBMCs; the material itself was cDNA or gDNA.

Only in-frame clones appear in the TCRdb table, and some are missing; sequencing was by immunoSEQ multiplex PCR. Of 100,000 to 150,000 clones in the sample, roughly 90% were seen once. V shed 5 bases and J 1 base; nucleotides not matched to a gene: 3. The CDR3 contains 14 residues. The germline CDR1 and CDR2 sequences are SEHNR and FQNEAQ (reference sequence). The receptor was isolated from a man in his sixties with COVID-19, enrolled during active disease. The material sequenced was peripheral blood. The chain employs TRBV7-9 and TRBJ2-7; 9 positions match TRBD2. For the CDR3, the DNA is TGTGCCAGCAGCCTGACTAGCGGTTCCTACGAGCAGTACTTC. Translated, it gives CASSLTSGSYEQYF.